The clone carrying this T cell receptor (beta chain) was picked up a small number of times. The data originate from a study of blood T cell repertoires in COVID-19. Study overall: Samples of COVID-19 (acute and convalescent) were obtained from the United States, Italy and Spain. Nucleic acid was either cDNA or gDNA, and it came from T cells, B-cell-depleted T cells, or PBMCs.

Per the study methods: Amplifying reference gene primers gave estimates of nucleated cell counts. TCRdb's table, derived via immunoSEQ multiplex PCR, lists solely in-frame clones and lacks some. That table supplies the V and J calls and clone size; D and trimming were determined from the DNA. The sample has around 140,000 clones, approximately 88% seen once. V was clipped by 2 bases and J by 4 bases, with 20 bases between them. The germline V gene encodes CDR1 LNHDA and CDR2 SQIVND (reference sequence). This CDR3 is built from 17 residues. The chain is built from TRBV19 and TRBJ1-1; tentative D call: TRBD1 (5 bases). The source is a woman in her 50s with acute or convalescent COVID-19. Sequencing was carried out using peripheral blood. The DNA for the CDR3 is TGTGCCAGTAGTATATGGGGGGGAGGTCTCGGGAGCACTGAAGCTTTCTTT. It codes for CASSIWGGGLGSTEAFF.